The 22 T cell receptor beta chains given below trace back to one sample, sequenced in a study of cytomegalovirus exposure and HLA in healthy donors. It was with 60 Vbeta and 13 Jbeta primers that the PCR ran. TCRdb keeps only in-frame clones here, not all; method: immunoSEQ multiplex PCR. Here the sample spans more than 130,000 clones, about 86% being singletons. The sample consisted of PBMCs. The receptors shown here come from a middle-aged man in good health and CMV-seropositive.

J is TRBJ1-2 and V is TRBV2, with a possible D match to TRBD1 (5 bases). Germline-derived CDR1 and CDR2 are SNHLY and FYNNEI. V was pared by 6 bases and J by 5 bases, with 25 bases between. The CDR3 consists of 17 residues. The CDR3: CASRNLEFETEIYGYTF. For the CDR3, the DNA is TGTGCCAGCAGGAACCTGGAGTTTGAGACAGAAATTTATGGCTACACCTTC.

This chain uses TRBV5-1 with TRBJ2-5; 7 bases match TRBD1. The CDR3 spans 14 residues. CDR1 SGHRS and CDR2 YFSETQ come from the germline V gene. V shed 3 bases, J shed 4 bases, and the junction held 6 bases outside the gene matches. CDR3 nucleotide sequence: TGCGCCAGCAGCTCGAATACAGGGGTAGAGACCCAGTACTTC. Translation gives CASSSNTGVETQYF. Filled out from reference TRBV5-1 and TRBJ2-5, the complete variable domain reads KAGVTQTPRYLIKTRGQQVTLSCSPISGHRSVSWYQQTPGQGLQFLFEYFSETQRNKGNFPGRFSGRQFSNSRSEMNVSTLELGDSALYLCASSSNTGVETQYFGPGTRLLVL.

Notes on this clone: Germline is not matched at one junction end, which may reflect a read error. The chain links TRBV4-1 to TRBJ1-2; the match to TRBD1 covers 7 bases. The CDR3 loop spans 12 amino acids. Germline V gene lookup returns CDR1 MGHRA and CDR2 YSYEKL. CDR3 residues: CASSQPRGQPSF. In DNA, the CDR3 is TGCGCCAGCAGCCAACCTCGGGGACAGCCGAGCTTC.

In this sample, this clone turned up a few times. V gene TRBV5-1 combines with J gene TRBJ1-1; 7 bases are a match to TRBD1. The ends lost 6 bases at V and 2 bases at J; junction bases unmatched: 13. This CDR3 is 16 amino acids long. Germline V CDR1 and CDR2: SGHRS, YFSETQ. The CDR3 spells CASKPNPGTVNTEAFF. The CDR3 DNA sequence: TGCGCCAGCAAGCCAAACCCCGGGACAGTCAACACTGAAGCTTTCTTT. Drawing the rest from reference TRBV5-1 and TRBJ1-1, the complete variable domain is KAGVTQTPRYLIKTRGQQVTLSCSPISGHRSVSWYQQTPGQGLQFLFEYFSETQRNKGNFPGRFSGRQFSNSRSEMNVSTLELGDSALYLCASKPNPGTVNTEAFFGQGTRLTVV.

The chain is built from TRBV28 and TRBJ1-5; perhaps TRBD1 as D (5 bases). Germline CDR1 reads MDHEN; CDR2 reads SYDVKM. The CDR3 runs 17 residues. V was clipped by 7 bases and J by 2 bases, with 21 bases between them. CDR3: CASTPRGKGTRNQPQHF. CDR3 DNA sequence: TGTGCCAGCACCCCTCGGGGGAAGGGGACGCGCAATCAGCCCCAGCATTTT. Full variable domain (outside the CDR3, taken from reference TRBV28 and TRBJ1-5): DVKVTQSSRYLVKRTGEKVFLECVQDMDHENMFWYRQDPGLGLRLIYFSYDVKMKEKGDIPEGYSVSREKKERFSLILESASTNQTSMYLCASTPRGKGTRNQPQHFGDGTRLSIL.

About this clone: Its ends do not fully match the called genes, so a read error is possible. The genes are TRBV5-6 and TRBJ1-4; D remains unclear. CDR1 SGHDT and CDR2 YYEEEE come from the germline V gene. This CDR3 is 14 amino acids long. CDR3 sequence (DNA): TGTGCCAGCAGCTTGGTTACAGTGGATGAAAAACTGCTTTTT. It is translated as CASSLVTVDEKLLF.

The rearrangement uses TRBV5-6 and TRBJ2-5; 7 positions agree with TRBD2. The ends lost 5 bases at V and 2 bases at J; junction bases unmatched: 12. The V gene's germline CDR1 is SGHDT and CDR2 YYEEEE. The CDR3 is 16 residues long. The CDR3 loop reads CASRVFSGHVQETQYF. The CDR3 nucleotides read TGTGCCAGCAGGGTATTTAGCGGGCACGTTCAAGAGACCCAGTACTTC.

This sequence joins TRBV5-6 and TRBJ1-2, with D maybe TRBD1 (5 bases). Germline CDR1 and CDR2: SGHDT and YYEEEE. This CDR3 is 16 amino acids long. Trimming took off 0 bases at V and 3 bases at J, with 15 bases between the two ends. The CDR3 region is CASSLALGRVDYGYTF. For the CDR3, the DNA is TGTGCCAGCAGCTTGGCCTTAGGCAGGGTGGACTATGGCTACACCTTC.

CDR3 region: CASSLVGLAGGHGYTF. The CDR3 coding sequence is TGTGCCAGCAGCTTAGTCGGTCTGGCAGGGGGCCATGGCTACACCTTC. The chain is built from TRBV11-2 and TRBJ1-2, with 8 bases aligning to TRBD1. V was clipped by 1 base and J by 6 bases; unmatched bases: 10. This CDR3 has 16 amino acids. Germline CDR1 reads SGHAT; CDR2 reads FQNNGV. The complete variable domain, with remaining parts taken from reference TRBV11-2 and TRBJ1-2, reads EAGVAQSPRYKIIEKRQSVAFWCNPISGHATLYWYQQILGQGPKLLIQFQNNGVVDDSQLPKDRFSAERLKGVDSTLKIQPAKLEDSAVYLCASSLVGLAGGHGYTFGSGTRLTVV.

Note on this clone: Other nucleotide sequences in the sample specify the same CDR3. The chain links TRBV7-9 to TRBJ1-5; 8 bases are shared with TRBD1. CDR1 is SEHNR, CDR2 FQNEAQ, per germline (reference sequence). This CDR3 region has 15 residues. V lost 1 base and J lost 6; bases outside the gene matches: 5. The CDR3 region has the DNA TGTGCCAGCAGCTTAGGGACAGGGACCTCTCAGCCCCAGCATTTT. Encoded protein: CASSLGTGTSQPQHF.

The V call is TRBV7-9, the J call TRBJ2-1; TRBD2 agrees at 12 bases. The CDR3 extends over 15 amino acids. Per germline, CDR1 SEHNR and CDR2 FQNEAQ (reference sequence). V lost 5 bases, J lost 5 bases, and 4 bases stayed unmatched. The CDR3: CASSRGTSGHNEQFF. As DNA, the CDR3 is TGTGCCAGCAGCAGAGGGACTAGCGGGCACAATGAGCAGTTCTTC.

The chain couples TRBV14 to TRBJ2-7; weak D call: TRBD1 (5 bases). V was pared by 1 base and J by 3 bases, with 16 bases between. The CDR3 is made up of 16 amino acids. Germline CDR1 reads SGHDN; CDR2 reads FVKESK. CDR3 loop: CASSQGRVRRVYEQYF. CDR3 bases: TGTGCCAGCAGCCAAGGCCGAGTTCGCAGGGTCTACGAGCAGTACTTC.

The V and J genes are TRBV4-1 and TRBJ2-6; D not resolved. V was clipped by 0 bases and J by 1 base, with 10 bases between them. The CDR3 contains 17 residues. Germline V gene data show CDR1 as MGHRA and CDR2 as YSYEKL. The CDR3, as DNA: TGCGCCAGCAGCCAAGAAATCACAGCTTCTGGGGCCAACGTCCTGACTTTC. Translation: CASSQEITASGANVLTF.

The CDR3 DNA is TGCAGCTTTGTGGGGGCTGTCTACGAGCAGTACTTC. Amino acids: CSFVGAVYEQYF. The rearrangement joins TRBV29-1 to TRBJ2-7, with D possibly matching TRBD1 (6 bases). Germline-derived CDR1 and CDR2 are SQVTM and ANQGSEA. There are 12 residues in the CDR3. V lost 8 bases and J lost 3, with 14 bases in between.

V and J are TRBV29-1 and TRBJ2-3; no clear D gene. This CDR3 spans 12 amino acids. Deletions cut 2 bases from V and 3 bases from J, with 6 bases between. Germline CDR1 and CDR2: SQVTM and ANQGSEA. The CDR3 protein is CSVETITDTQYF. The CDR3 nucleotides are TGCAGCGTTGAAACTATAACAGATACGCAGTATTTT.

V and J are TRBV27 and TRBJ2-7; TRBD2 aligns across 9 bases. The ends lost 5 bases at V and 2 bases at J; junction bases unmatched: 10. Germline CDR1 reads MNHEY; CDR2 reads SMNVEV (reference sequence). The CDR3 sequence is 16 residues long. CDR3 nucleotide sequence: TGTGCCAGCAGTCTCTCCCGGCTAGCGGGAACCTACGAGCAGTACTTC. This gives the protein CASSLSRLAGTYEQYF.

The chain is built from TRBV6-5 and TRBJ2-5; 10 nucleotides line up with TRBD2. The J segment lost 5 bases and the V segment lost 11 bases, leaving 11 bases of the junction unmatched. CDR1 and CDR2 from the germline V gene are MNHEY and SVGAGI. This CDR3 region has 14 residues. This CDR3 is CAAGHSGRSETQYF. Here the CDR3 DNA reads TGTGCCGCGGGTCATAGCGGGAGGAGCGAGACCCAGTACTTC.

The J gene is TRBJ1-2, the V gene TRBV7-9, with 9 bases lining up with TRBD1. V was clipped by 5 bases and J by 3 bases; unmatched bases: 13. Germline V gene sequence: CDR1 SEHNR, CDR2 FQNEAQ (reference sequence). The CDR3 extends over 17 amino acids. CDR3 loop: CASSASGRQGVDYGYTF. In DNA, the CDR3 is TGTGCCAGCAGCGCTAGTGGGAGACAGGGGGTAGACTATGGCTACACCTTC.

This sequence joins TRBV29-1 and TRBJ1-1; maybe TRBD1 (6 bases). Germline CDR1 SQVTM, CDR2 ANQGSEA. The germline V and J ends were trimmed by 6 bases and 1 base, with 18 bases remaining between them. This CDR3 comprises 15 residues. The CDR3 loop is CSVEGRGQSNTEAFF. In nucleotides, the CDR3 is TGCAGCGTCGAGGGCCGGGGACAATCGAACACTGAAGCTTTCTTT.

The CDR3 is CASSTWTSGTPYEQYF. CDR3 in DNA: TGTGCCAGCAGCACATGGACTAGCGGGACCCCCTACGAGCAGTACTTC. V and J are TRBV7-9 and TRBJ2-7; 12 nucleotides match TRBD2. The J segment lost 2 bases and the V segment lost 5 bases, leaving 7 bases of the junction unmatched. This CDR3 is 16 amino acids long. Germline CDR1 and CDR2: SEHNR and FQNEAQ (reference sequence).

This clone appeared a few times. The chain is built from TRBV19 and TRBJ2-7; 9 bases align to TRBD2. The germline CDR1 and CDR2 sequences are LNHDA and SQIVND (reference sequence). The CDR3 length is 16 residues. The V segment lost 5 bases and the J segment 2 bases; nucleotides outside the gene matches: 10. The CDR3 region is CASSAPGLADTYEQYF. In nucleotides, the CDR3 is TGTGCCAGTAGTGCTCCGGGACTAGCAGACACCTACGAGCAGTACTTC.

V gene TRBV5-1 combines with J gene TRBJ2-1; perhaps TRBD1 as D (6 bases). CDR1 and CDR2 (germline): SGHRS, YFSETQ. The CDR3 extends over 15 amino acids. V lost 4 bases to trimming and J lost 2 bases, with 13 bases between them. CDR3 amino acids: CASSAVHRAYNEQFF. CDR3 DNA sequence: TGCGCCAGCAGCGCGGTCCACAGGGCCTACAATGAGCAGTTCTTC.